A single sample is the source of the 28 T cell receptor beta chains below, sequenced in a study of early T cells in non-severe SARS-CoV-2 infection. TCRdb re-called the 5' RACE reads through MiXCR, storing one row per CDR3 protein. The sample consists of 85,000 to 95,000 distinct CDR3 sequences, roughly 17% of them appearing once. The sample consisted of whole blood, taken at baseline. Receptor source: an adult who was a healthcare worker with PCR-confirmed SARS-CoV-2 infection or an uninfected control (not recorded which).

The CDR3 sequence: CASSPFPNQPQHF. CDR3 nucleotide sequence: TGTGCCAGCAGCCCCTTCCCCAATCAGCCCCAGCATTTT. The rearrangement links TRBV6-1 to TRBJ1-5; D is uncertain. Germline lookup yields CDR1 MNHNS and CDR2 SASEGT. The CDR3 has 13 amino acids. The V and J ends lost 6 bases and 3 bases respectively, with 9 bases between them.

This clonotype came up many times. The CDR3 reads CASSTDRAGAVLFF. The CDR3 bases are TGTGCCAGCAGTACCGACAGGGCGGGGGCCGTTTTGTTCTTC. This chain connects TRBV7-6 to TRBJ2-1, with D possibly being TRBD1 or TRBD2 (7 bases each). Germline CDR1 is SGHVS and CDR2 is FNYEAQ. The CDR3 covers 14 residues. The germline V and J ends were trimmed by 6 bases and 15 bases, with 24 bases remaining between them.

The chain's CDR3 is CATSTSTGETQYF. The CDR3, as DNA: TGTGCCACCAGCACGTCTACAGGAGAGACCCAGTACTTC. The J gene is TRBJ2-5, the V gene TRBV15, with D tentatively TRBD1 (5 bases). The CDR3 totals 13 residues. Trimming stripped 4 bases from V and 4 bases from J, with 10 bases between. Germline V gene lookup returns CDR1 LNHNV and CDR2 YYDKDF (reference sequence).

The gene calls are TRBV5-6 and TRBJ2-2; 7 nucleotides agree with TRBD2. V lost 3 bases to trimming and J lost 9 bases; unmatched junction nucleotides: 5. CDR3 length equals 13 residues. The V gene's germline CDR1 is SGHDT and CDR2 YYEEEE. In DNA, the CDR3 is TGTGCCAGCAGCTCCGGACTAGGAAGGGAGCTGTTTTTT. Protein: CASSSGLGRELFF.

This rearrangement joins TRBV4-3 to TRBJ2-3; D is undetermined. The CDR3 extends over 14 amino acids. V lost 4 bases, J lost 6 bases, and 14 bases lay in between. CDR1 LGHNA and CDR2 YSLEER come from the germline V gene. CDR3 DNA sequence: TGCGCCAGCAGCCCTGGGCCCCTCGGGGATACGCAGTATTTT. Its protein is CASSPGPLGDTQYF.

This clonotype was seen ten or more times. This sequence joins TRBV9 and TRBJ2-1; unclear D gene. Germline V lookup: CDR1 SGDLS, CDR2 YYNGEE. The V and J ends lost 7 bases and 9 bases respectively, with 11 bases between them. The CDR3 contains 11 residues. The CDR3 loop reads CASGPFVEQFF. CDR3 nucleotide sequence: TGTGCCAGCGGCCCCTTTGTTGAGCAGTTCTTC.

V usage is TRBV24-1 and J usage is TRBJ1-2; D is uncertain. V shed 4 bases and J shed 3 bases, with 5 bases lying between them. This CDR3 is built from 12 residues. Germline V gives CDR1 KGHDR, CDR2 SFDVKD. CDR3 DNA: TGTGCCACCAGTGAAAGCTACTATGGCTACACCTTC. Its protein is CATSESYYGYTF.

The chain joins TRBV20-1 to TRBJ2-7, with a weak D call TRBD1 (6 bases). The CDR3 is made up of 14 amino acids. Germline CDR1 is DFQATT and CDR2 is SNEGSKA (reference sequence). Trimming removed 0 bases at V and 3 bases at J, with 12 bases between. CDR3 residues: CSARDLRQDYEQYF. The CDR3 DNA sequence: TGCAGTGCTAGAGATCTGAGACAGGACTACGAGCAGTACTTC.

The chain employs TRBV20-1 and TRBJ2-4, with 9 nucleotides matching TRBD1. V was clipped by 3 bases and J by 7 bases; unmatched bases: 7. The CDR3 has 14 residues. Germline assignment: CDR1 DFQATT and CDR2 SNEGSKA (reference sequence). CDR3 DNA sequence: TGCAGTGCTAGTCGGGGACAGGGCAGGAACATTCAGTACTTC. This gives the protein CSASRGQGRNIQYF.

J is TRBJ2-1 and V is TRBV2; a possible D gene is TRBD1 (5 bases). CDR1 SNHLY and CDR2 FYNNEI come from the germline V gene. The CDR3 is made up of 13 amino acids. Between the trimmed V and J ends, which lost 3 bases and 8 bases, there was a span of 11 bases. The CDR3 spells CASSDRVEDEQFF. DNA for the CDR3: TGTGCCAGCAGTGACAGGGTCGAGGATGAGCAGTTCTTC.

This chain joins TRBV6-5 and TRBJ2-7; D is perhaps TRBD2 (5 bases). CDR1 and CDR2 from the germline V gene are MNHEY and SVGAGI. The V and J ends lost 2 bases and 3 bases respectively, with 11 bases between them. The CDR3 has 14 residues. The CDR3 reads CASSYQAENYEQYF. As DNA, the CDR3 is TGTGCCAGCAGTTACCAAGCGGAGAACTACGAGCAGTACTTC.

The chain links TRBV7-2 to TRBJ2-3, with D tentatively TRBD1 or TRBD2 (5 bases each). The V gene's germline CDR1 is SGHTA and CDR2 FQGNSA. The germline V and J ends were trimmed by 5 bases and 8 bases, with 11 bases remaining between them. CDR3 length: 12 amino acids. The CDR3 spells CASSTGGGTQYF. The CDR3 bases are TGTGCCAGCAGCACCGGTGGGGGTACGCAGTATTTT.

This clonotype has a handful of counts. This chain connects TRBV19 to TRBJ2-1, with D possibly called TRBD1 or TRBD2 (5 bases each). The CDR3 sequence is 18 residues long. With 6 bases removed from V and 7 bases from J, the gap between germline ends came to 28 bases. Germline lookup yields CDR1 LNHDA and CDR2 SQIVND (reference sequence). The chain's CDR3 is CASSWTLPGPPGRNEQFF. The CDR3 nucleotides read TGTGCCAGTAGCTGGACCCTCCCCGGGCCCCCGGGACGGAATGAGCAGTTCTTC.

This clonotype was observed a few times. This rearrangement joins TRBV20-1 to TRBJ2-7; 14 bases align to TRBD2. Germline V gene lookup returns CDR1 DFQATT and CDR2 SNEGSKA (reference sequence). V shed 2 bases and J 5 bases; nucleotides not matched to a gene: 2. The CDR3 runs to 14 residues. Written as DNA, the CDR3 is TGCAGTGCTAGATCGACTAGCGGGAGGGACGAGCAGTACTTC. Its translation is CSARSTSGRDEQYF.

The chain recombines TRBV28 with TRBJ2-5; D not certain. CDR3 size: 11 residues. V was shortened by 6 bases and J by 4 bases, with 6 bases between the two germline ends. Germline-derived CDR1 and CDR2 are MDHEN and SYDVKM. The CDR3 DNA is TGTGCCAGCAGACAACTAGAGACCCAGTACTTC. Amino acid sequence: CASRQLETQYF.

This clonotype showed up just a few times. The J gene is TRBJ2-4, the V gene TRBV7-8; 9 bases agree with TRBD2. The CDR3 is 17 residues long. Trimming cost V 3 bases and J 6 bases; bases outside gene matches: 12. Germline V gene sequence: CDR1 SGHVS, CDR2 FQNEAQ. The CDR3 is CASSFRGREGLGNIQYF. DNA of the CDR3: TGTGCCAGCAGCTTTAGGGGGCGGGAGGGCCTTGGAAACATTCAGTACTTC.

V usage is TRBV7-9 and J usage is TRBJ2-2, with 11 bases identical to TRBD2. Looked up from germline, CDR1 is SEHNR and CDR2 is FQNEAQ (reference sequence). The length of the CDR3 is 16 residues. Germline trimming cut 3 bases from V and 4 bases from J; bases unmatched to any gene: 4. The CDR3 protein is CASSFTSGSGTGELFF. Written as DNA, the CDR3 is TGTGCCAGCAGCTTTACTAGCGGGAGCGGCACCGGGGAGCTGTTTTTT. The variable domain in full, with the rest retrieved from reference TRBV7-9 and TRBJ2-2, is DTGVSQNPRHKITKRGQNVTFRCDPISEHNRLYWYRQTLGQGPEFLTYFQNEAQLEKSRLLSDRFSAERPKGSFSTLEIQRTEQGDSAMYLCASSFTSGSGTGELFFGEGSRLTVL.

This clonotype was seen only a few times. The V call is TRBV18, the J call TRBJ2-7; D call uncertain. V was pared by 3 bases and J by 5 bases, with 14 bases between. The germline CDR1 and CDR2 sequences are KGHSH and LQKENI. This CDR3 contains 14 residues. The CDR3 region has the DNA TGTGCCAGCTCACCCGAGAGTGGAGCGAACGAGCAGTACTTC. Encoded protein: CASSPESGANEQYF.

The genes are TRBV7-2 and TRBJ2-3, with 11 nucleotides matching TRBD2. V lost 5 bases and J lost 2; bases outside the gene matches: 12. Germline V gives CDR1 SGHTA, CDR2 FQGNSA. The CDR3 is made up of 18 amino acids. Here the CDR3 reads CASSTLAGGLVFTDTQYF. The CDR3 nucleotides read TGTGCCAGCAGCACCCTAGCGGGAGGACTGGTATTCACAGATACGCAGTATTTT. Looking up the rest from reference TRBV7-2 and TRBJ2-3 gives the full variable domain: GAGVSQSPSNKVTEKGKDVELRCDPISGHTALYWYRQSLGQGLEFLIYFQGNSAPDKSGLPSDRFSAERTGGSVSTLTIQRTQQEDSAVYLCASSTLAGGLVFTDTQYFGPGTRLTVL.

A few counts support this clonotype. The chain couples TRBV20-1 to TRBJ1-1; possibly TRBD1 for D (5 bases). CDR1 and CDR2 (germline): DFQATT, SNEGSKA (reference sequence). Trimming removed 0 bases from V and 4 bases from J, with 18 bases in between. This CDR3 spans 16 amino acids. CDR3: CSARDPLAGYSTEAFF. The CDR3 DNA follows: TGCAGTGCTAGAGACCCGCTCGCAGGGTATAGCACTGAAGCTTTCTTT.

CDR3 in DNA: TGCAGTGCTGAAACTATGCGTGAGCAGTTCTTC. It codes for CSAETMREQFF. The rearrangement links TRBV20-1 to TRBJ2-1; D not certain. V was clipped by 5 bases and J by 9 bases, with 11 bases between them. The CDR3 extends over 11 amino acids. Germline assignment: CDR1 DFQATT and CDR2 SNEGSKA (reference sequence).

This clonotype was counted many times. The chain combines TRBV28 with TRBJ2-3; D is unresolved. V was clipped by 7 bases and J by 3 bases, with 8 bases between them. The germline V gene has CDR1 MDHEN and CDR2 SYDVKM. The CDR3 runs to 12 residues. CDR3 coding DNA: TGTGCCAGCAAAAGGCGAACAGATACGCAGTATTTT. This codes for CASKRRTDTQYF.

The chain combines TRBV7-2 with TRBJ2-7; 9 bases fit TRBD1. This CDR3 is 14 amino acids long. The V and J ends lost 5 bases and 9 bases, in that order; junction bases with no gene match: 11. CDR1 and CDR2 (germline): SGHTA, FQGNSA. In DNA, the CDR3 is TGTGCCAGCAGCGGCGGACAGGGGAGGTGGGGGCAGTACTTC. Translated: CASSGGQGRWGQYF. The full variable domain, rest sourced from reference TRBV7-2 and TRBJ2-7, is GAGVSQSPSNKVTEKGKDVELRCDPISGHTALYWYRQSLGQGLEFLIYFQGNSAPDKSGLPSDRFSAERTGGSVSTLTIQRTQQEDSAVYLCASSGGQGRWGQYFGPGTRLTVT.

At least ten counts were recorded for this clonotype. The chain carries TRBV4-1 and TRBJ1-6, with D hard to call. Trimming removed 4 bases from V and 5 bases from J, with 9 bases in between. The V gene's germline CDR1 is MGHRA and CDR2 YSYEKL. The CDR3 totals 14 residues. CDR3 residues: CASSPANNNSPLHF. The CDR3 DNA follows: TGCGCCAGCAGCCCGGCCAATAATAATTCACCCCTCCACTTT.

This clonotype has more than one count but fewer than ten. The chain recombines TRBV11-2 with TRBJ2-5, with TRBD2 matching over 9 bases. The V gene end was trimmed by 3 bases and the J gene end by 2 bases; junction bases not matched to a gene: 4. The CDR3 has 15 residues. The V gene's germline CDR1 is SGHAT and CDR2 FQNNGV. CDR3 bases: TGTGCCAGCAGCTTGCGGGAGGGGGGACAAGAGACCCAGTACTTC. Translated, it gives CASSLREGGQETQYF. Based on the CDR3 plus reference TRBV11-2 and TRBJ2-5, the full variable domain is EAGVAQSPRYKIIEKRQSVAFWCNPISGHATLYWYQQILGQGPKLLIQFQNNGVVDDSQLPKDRFSAERLKGVDSTLKIQPAKLEDSAVYLCASSLREGGQETQYFGPGTRLLVL.

A few counts support this clonotype. The chain combines TRBV5-4 with TRBJ2-2, with unresolved D. Germline CDR1 and CDR2: SGHNT and YYREEE (reference sequence). This CDR3 has 13 amino acids. Trimming took 4 bases from V and 7 from J, leaving 11 bases between them. The CDR3 coding sequence is TGTGCCAGCAGCCAGACGGTGAACGGGGAGCTGTTTTTT. It specifies CASSQTVNGELFF.

The CDR3 here is CASSLAPGNQPQHF. The CDR3 region has the DNA TGTGCCAGCAGCTTAGCCCCAGGGAATCAGCCCCAGCATTTT. The V and J genes are TRBV7-9 and TRBJ1-5; D might be TRBD1 (5 bases). The CDR3 is 14 amino acids. V dropped 0 bases and J dropped 4 bases, with 7 bases sitting between them. CDR1 SEHNR and CDR2 FQNEAQ come from the germline V gene (reference sequence).

This clonotype was detected many times. The gene calls are TRBV13 and TRBJ2-7; the D is unclear. CDR3 length: 13 residues. The germline V gene has CDR1 PRHDT and CDR2 FYEKMQ (reference sequence). Trimming left V 0 bases short and J 5 bases short, with 8 bases between. As DNA, the CDR3 is TGTGCCAGCAGCTTAGGGGGAATCCACGAGCAGTACTTC. Its translation is CASSLGGIHEQYF.